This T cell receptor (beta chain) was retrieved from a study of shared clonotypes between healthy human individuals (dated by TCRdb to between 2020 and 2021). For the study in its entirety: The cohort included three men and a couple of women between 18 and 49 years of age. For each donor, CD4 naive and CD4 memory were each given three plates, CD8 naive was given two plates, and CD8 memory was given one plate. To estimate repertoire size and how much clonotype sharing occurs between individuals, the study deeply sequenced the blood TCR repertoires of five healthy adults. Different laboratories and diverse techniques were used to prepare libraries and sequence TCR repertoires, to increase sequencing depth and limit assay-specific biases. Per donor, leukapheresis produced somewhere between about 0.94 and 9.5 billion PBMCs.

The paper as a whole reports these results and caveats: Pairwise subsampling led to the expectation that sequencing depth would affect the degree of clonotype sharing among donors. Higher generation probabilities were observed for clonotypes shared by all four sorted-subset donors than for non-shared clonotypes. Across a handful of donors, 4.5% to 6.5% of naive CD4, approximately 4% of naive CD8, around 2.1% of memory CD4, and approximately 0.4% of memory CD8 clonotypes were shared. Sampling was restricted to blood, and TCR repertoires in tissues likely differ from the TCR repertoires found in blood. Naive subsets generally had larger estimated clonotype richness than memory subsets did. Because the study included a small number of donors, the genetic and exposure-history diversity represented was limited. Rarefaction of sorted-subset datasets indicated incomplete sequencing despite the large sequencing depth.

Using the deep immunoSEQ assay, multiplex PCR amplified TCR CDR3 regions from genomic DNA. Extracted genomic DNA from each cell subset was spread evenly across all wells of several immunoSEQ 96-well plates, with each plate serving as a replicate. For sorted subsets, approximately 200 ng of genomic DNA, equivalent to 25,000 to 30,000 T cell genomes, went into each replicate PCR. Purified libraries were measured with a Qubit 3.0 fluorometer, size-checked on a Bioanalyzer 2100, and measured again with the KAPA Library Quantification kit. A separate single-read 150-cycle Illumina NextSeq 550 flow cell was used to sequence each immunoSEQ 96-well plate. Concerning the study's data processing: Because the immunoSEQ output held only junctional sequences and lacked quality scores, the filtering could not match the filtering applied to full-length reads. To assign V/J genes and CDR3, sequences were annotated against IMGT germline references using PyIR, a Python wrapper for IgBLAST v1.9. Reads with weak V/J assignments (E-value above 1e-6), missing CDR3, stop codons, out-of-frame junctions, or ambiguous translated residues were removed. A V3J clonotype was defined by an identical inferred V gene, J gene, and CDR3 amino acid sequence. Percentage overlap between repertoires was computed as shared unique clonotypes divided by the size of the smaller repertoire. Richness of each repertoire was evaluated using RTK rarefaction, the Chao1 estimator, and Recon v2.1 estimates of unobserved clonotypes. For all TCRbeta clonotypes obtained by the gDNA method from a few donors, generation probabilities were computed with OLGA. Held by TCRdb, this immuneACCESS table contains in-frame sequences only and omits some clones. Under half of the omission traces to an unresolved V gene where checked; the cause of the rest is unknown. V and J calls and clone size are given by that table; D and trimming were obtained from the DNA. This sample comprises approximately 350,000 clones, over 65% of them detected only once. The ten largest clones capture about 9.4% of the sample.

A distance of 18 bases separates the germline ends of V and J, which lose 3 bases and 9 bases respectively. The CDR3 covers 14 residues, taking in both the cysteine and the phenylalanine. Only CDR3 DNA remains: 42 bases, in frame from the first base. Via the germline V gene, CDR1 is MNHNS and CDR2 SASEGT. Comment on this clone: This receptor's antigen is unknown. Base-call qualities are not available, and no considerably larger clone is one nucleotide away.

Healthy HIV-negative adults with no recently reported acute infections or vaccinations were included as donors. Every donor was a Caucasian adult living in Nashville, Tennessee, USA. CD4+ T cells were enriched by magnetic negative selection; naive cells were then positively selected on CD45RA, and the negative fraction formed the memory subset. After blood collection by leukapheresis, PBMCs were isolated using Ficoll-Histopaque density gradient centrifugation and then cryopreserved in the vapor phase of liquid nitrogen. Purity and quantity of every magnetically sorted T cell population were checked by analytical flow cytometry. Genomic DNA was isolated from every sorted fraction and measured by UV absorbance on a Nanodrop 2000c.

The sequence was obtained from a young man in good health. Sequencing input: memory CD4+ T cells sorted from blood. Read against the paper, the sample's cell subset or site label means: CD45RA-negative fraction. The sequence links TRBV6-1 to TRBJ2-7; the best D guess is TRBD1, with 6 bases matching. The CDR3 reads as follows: CASSDTGTILRQYF. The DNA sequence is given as TGTGCCAGCAGTGATACCGGGACAATCCTTCGGCAGTACTTC.